The subject of this entry is one T cell receptor beta chain. This sample stems from a study of blood T cell repertoires in COVID-19. V dropped 6 bases and J dropped 4 bases, with 12 bases sitting between them. The germline V gene encodes CDR1 MGHDK and CDR2 SYGVNS. This CDR3 is 13 amino acids long. Libraries were prepared by immunoSEQ multiplex PCR; TCRdb keeps only in-frame clonotypes and omits some of them. The table shows approximately 440,000 clones, with 88% occurring only once. The receptor's source is a woman in her forties or fifties with COVID-19, enrolled during active disease. V and J are TRBV25-1 and TRBJ1-1, with D hard to call. Sequencing input: peripheral blood. The CDR3, as DNA: TGTGCCAGCAGCGGTTCGCGTGCCACTGAAGCTTTCTTT. It translates to CASSGSRATEAFF.